This section outlines one T cell receptor (beta chain) sequence together with its context. This clone was seen a handful of times. The target of this receptor is not known. Within one base of it there is no much larger clone, and no base qualities were kept. Separate from the roughly 630-subject first cohort, the validation cohort of 95 to 150 subjects was the group to which the donors belonged. V sheds 7 bases and J sheds 4 bases, leaving 14 bases between their ends. As encoded in the germline V gene (reference sequence), CDR1 is MNHEY while CDR2 is SMNVEV. From the cysteine through the phenylalanine, the CDR3 covers 13 amino acids. The entry retains the CDR3 DNA only, 39 bases that are in frame from base 1. The sample comes from a study of cytomegalovirus exposure and HLA in healthy donors (dated by TCRdb to about 2017). Background for the entire study: A later analysis indicated that the 130 or so validation repertoires were generated on the platform also employed for the approximately 700 repertoires of the first cohort. The study aimed to test whether cataloging public T cell receptors could reveal signatures of past pathogen exposure. A separate validation cohort of 100 to 150 different subjects was used in addition to the approximately 640-subject first cohort. High-throughput TCR immunosequencing, statistical association of individual TCRs with disease status, and machine learning were combined to predict cytomegalovirus infection status. What the study reported, not specific to this receptor: Cytomegalovirus status was reported to be diagnosed by the classifier with high specificity and sensitivity in both the original and validation cohorts. A total of roughly 160 TCR beta chains were listed by the study as associated with cytomegalovirus. The authors suggested that the approach could potentially be extended to other disease states and immunological phenotypes. Of the cluster scores, approximately 95% were above 0 in a later analysis, which found that TCRs clustered in the first cohort also tended to co-occur in the 95 to 150 validation repertoires. Three of the identified cytomegalovirus-associated TCR beta chains were confirmed in vitro to be specific for cytomegalovirus antigens. Across donors, most TCR sequences were observed very rarely, whereas some public TCRs were present in many individuals. A later analysis had no HLA typing for the validation cohort, so co-occurrence there was scored across all 110 or so repertoires.

Library construction relied on the immunoSEQ multiplex PCR assay. Under the source paper's analysis protocol: To diagnose cytomegalovirus status from the catalog of TCR beta chain sequences, a statistical classification framework was built. This is the immuneACCESS table as TCRdb keeps it, with only in-frame sequences that have V and J called. A part of the clones is gone; compared with another copy, unresolved V genes explain less than half, and the rest is unexplained. V and J calls and clone size are copied from that table; D and trimming were computed from the DNA. The sample table contains 150,000 or so clones; only one count was recorded for more than 75% of them. Roughly 2.5% of the sample is held by the ten biggest clonotypes.

The chain is assembled from TRBV27 and TRBJ2-7, and TRBD2 may be the D gene, going by 6 matching bases. The specimen sequenced was PBMCs. The source is a man younger than 35 in good health and CMV-seropositive. At the DNA level, the sequence is TGTGCCAGCAACGGGCGGGGACGATACGAGCAGTACTTC. This encodes CASNGRGRYEQYF.